The clone carrying this TCR beta chain appeared a few times. Its matching antigen is unknown. Trimming cost V 5 bases and J 4 bases; bases outside gene matches: 5. Germline V gene sequence: CDR1 SGHTA, CDR2 FQGNSA. CDR3 length: 16 amino acids. Use of 60 Vbeta and 13 Jbeta primers characterized the PCR. The table came from immunoSEQ multiplex PCR; TCRdb's copy has only in-frame clones and leaves some out. Altogether about 180,000 clones are present, roughly 87% being singletons, with the ten largest covering more than 0.4%. This entry comes from a study of cytomegalovirus exposure and HLA in healthy donors. Study-wide points: A previous analysis found most TCR beta V segments productive roughly 90% or roughly 30% of the time.

Healthy bone marrow donors made up the cohort. This clonotype was sampled from a woman between 50 and 59 years old in good health and CMV-seronegative. This chain uses TRBV7-2 with TRBJ2-3; TRBD2 matches at 14 bases. The specimen sequenced was PBMCs. The CDR3: CASSHQGLAGADTQYF. CDR3 nucleotide sequence: TGTGCCAGCAGCCACCAGGGACTAGCGGGGGCAGATACGCAGTATTTT.